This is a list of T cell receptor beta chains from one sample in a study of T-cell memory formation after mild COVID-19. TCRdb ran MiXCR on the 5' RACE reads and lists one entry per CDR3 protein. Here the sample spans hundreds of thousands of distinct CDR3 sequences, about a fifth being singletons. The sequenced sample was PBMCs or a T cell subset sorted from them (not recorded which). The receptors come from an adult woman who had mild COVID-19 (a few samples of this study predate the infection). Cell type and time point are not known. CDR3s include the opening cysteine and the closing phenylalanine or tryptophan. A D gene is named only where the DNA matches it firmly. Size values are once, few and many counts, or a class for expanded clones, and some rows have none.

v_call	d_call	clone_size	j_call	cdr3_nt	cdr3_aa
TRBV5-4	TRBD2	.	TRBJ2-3	TGTGCCAGCAGCTTGGCCCGGACTAGCGGTTCCACAGATACGCAGTATTTT	CASSLARTSGSTDTQYF
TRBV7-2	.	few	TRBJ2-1	TGTGCCAGCAGCTGGGGACGGCACAATGAGCAGTTCTTC	CASSWGRHNEQFF
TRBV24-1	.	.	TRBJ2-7	TGTGCCACCAGTGATTTGCAAAGACAGGAAAGCCACGAGCAGTACTTC	CATSDLQRQESHEQYF
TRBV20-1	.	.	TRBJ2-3	TGCAGTGCTCCCAAAGCCCCGGGGCGCCGAAACCTCCCTAGCACAGATACGCAGTATTTT	CSAPKAPGRRNLPSTDTQYF
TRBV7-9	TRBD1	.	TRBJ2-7	TGTGCCAGCAGCTTATCTCGAGGGGGCAGGCTCCACGAGCAGTACTTC	CASSLSRGGRLHEQYF
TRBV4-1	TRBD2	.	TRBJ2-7	TGCGCCAGCAGCCAAGGGGAGGGTCTCTACGAGCAGTACTTC	CASSQGEGLYEQYF
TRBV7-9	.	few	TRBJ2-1	TGTGCCAGCAGCTTAAGGGGGGGCAGGCAGACCCACAATGAGCAGTTCTTC	CASSLRGGRQTHNEQFF
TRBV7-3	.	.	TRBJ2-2	TGTGCCAGCAGCTTAATTGGAGGTGCCGGGGAGCTGTTTTTT	CASSLIGGAGELFF
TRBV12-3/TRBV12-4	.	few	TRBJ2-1	TGTGCCAGCAGTTTTGGGTCCCGGGCACCTTACAATGAGCAGTTCTTC	CASSFGSRAPYNEQFF
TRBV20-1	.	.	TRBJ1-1	TGCAGTGCTAGAGATCTTCGGGGCGCAGGGAACACTGAAGCTTTCTTT	CSARDLRGAGNTEAFF
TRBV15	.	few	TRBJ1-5	TGTGCCACCAGCGCCCGAACGACGGGTCAGCCCCAGCATTTT	CATSARTTGQPQHF
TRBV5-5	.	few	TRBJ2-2	TGTGCCAGCAGCTTTCAACTAGGCGACACCGGGGAGCTGTTTTTT	CASSFQLGDTGELFF
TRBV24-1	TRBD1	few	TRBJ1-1	TGTGCCACCAGTGATGGGACAGGGATCACTGAAGCTTTCTTT	CATSDGTGITEAFF
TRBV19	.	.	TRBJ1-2	TGTGCCAGTAGTTGGCAGGGAAACTATGGCTACACCTTC	CASSWQGNYGYTF
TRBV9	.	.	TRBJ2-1	TGTGCCAGCAGCCAACAAACAGGCGAGCAGTACAATGAGCAGTTCTTC	CASSQQTGEQYNEQFF
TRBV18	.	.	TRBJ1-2	TGTGCCAGCTCCCCTCCGGGACTGAAAAACTATGGCTACACCTTC	CASSPPGLKNYGYTF
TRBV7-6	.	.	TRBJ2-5	TGTGCCAGCAGCCTACTGGGACGGATACAAGAGACCCAGTACTTC	CASSLLGRIQETQYF
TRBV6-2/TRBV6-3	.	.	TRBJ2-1	TGTGCCAGCAAGGGAGGACTTTTTTACAATGAGCAGTTCTTC	CASKGGLFYNEQFF
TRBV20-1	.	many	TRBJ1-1	TGCAGTGCTCCGGGACAACTGAACACTGAAGCTTTCTTT	CSAPGQLNTEAFF
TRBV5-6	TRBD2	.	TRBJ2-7	TGTGCCAGCAGCTTCCCTCGAGGAGCGGGGGGATACTACGAGCAGTACTTC	CASSFPRGAGGYYEQYF
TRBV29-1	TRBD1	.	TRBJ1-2	TGCAGCGTAGGAGGGACAGGGGACTCCTATGGCTACACCTTC	CSVGGTGDSYGYTF
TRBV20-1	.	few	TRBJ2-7	TGCAGTGCTAAAAAGGCGCGCGGGACCTACGAGCAGTACTTC	CSAKKARGTYEQYF
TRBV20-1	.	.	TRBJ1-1	TGCAGTGCCGAAAAACACCAGGGCTACACTGAAGCTTTCTTT	CSAEKHQGYTEAFF
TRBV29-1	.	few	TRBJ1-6	TGCAGCGTTTCGACAGTGCCTAATTCACCCCTCCACTTT	CSVSTVPNSPLHF
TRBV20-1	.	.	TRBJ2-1	TGCAGTGCTAGAGATCCCACATCCAATGAGCAGTTCTTC	CSARDPTSNEQFF
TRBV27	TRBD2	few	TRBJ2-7	TGTGCCAGCAGCACACCCGGGACTAGCCCTCGGGAGCAGTACTTC	CASSTPGTSPREQYF
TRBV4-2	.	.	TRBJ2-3	TGTGCCAGCGCCGAGCGGGTCCCCACAGATACGCAGTATTTT	CASAERVPTDTQYF
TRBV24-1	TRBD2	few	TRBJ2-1	TGTGCCACCAGTCCCTCCACGACTAGCGGGAGGCCCAGGGGAAATGAGCAGTTCTTC	CATSPSTTSGRPRGNEQFF
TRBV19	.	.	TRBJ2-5	TGTGCCAGTAGTATGTGGGAGACCCAGTACTTC	CASSMWETQYF
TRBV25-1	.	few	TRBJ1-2	TGTGCCACTGCACAGGGAGGAGGCTATGGCTACACCTTC	CATAQGGGYGYTF
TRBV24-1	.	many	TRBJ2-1	TGTGCCACCAGTGATCCCCTAGGGGATGAGCAGTTCTTC	CATSDPLGDEQFF
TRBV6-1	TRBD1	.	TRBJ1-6	TGTGCCAGCAGCGAAACCTACACAGGGGCCAATTCACCCCTCCACTTT	CASSETYTGANSPLHF
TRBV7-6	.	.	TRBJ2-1	TGTGCCAGCAGCCCGACTCCCATTTATGATGAGCAGTTCTTC	CASSPTPIYDEQFF
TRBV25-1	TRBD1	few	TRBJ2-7	TGTGCCAGCAGTGTTGGACTGGGGACAGGGGTTTTATCGCACGAGCAGTACTTC	CASSVGLGTGVLSHEQYF
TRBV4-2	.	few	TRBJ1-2	TGTGCCAGCAGCCGTGGGGTTGGCGATGGCTACACCTTC	CASSRGVGDGYTF
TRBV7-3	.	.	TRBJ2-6	TGTGCCAGCAGCACCCGTAACTCTGGGGCCAACGTCCTGACTTTC	CASSTRNSGANVLTF
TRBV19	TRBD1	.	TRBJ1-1	TGTGCCAGTAGTAGGGACAGGGAGAACACTGAAGCTTTCTTT	CASSRDRENTEAFF
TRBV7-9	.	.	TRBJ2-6	TGCGTGGGGAACAACTGGGCCAACGTCCTGACTTTC	CVGNNWANVLTF
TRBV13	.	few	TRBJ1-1	TGTGCCAGCAGCGCAACCGGGGCGAACACTGAAGCTTTCTTT	CASSATGANTEAFF
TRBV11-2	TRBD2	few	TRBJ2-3	TGTGCCAGCAGCTTAGTGACTAGCGGGAAAGATACGCAGTATTTT	CASSLVTSGKDTQYF
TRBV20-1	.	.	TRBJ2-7	TGCAGTGCTAGAGATTATAAGGGCGGCATCTCCTACGAGCAGTACTTC	CSARDYKGGISYEQYF
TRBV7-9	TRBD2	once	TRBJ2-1	TGTGCCAGCAGCTTATCAGCGGGGTGGAAAGCTCCCCGGCTGGCGCAGTTCTTC	CASSLSAGWKAPRLAQFF
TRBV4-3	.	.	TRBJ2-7	TGCGCCAGCAGCGGAGGGTGGAAGGGACATTCCTACGAGCAGTACTTC	CASSGGWKGHSYEQYF
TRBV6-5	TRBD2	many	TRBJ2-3	TGTGCCAGCAGGGCTGTGAGCGGGGGGGCAGATACGCAGTATTTT	CASRAVSGGADTQYF
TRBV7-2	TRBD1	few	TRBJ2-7	TGTGCCAGCAGTTTTACAGGGGCTTACGAGCAGTACTTC	CASSFTGAYEQYF
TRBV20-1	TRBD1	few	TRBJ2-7	TGCATTGTGGGACAGAACTACGAGCAGTACTTC	CIVGQNYEQYF